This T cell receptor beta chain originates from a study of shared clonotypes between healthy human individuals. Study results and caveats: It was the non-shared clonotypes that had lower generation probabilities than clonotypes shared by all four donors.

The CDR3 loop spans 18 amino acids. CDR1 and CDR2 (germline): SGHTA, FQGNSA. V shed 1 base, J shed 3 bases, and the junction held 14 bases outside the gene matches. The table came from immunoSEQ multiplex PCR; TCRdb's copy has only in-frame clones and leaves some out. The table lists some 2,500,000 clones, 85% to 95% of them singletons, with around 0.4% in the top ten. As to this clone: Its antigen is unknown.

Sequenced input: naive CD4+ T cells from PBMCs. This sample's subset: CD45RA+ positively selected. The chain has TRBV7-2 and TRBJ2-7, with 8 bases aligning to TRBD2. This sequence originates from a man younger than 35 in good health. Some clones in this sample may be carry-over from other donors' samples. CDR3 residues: CASSLVPLRLASNYEQYF. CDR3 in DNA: TGTGCCAGCAGCTTAGTTCCCCTCCGACTAGCGTCCAACTACGAGCAGTACTTC. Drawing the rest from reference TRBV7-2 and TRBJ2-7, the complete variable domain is GAGVSQSPSNKVTEKGKDVELRCDPISGHTALYWYRQSLGQGLEFLIYFQGNSAPDKSGLPSDRFSAERTGGSVSTLTIQRTQQEDSAVYLCASSLVPLRLASNYEQYFGPGTRLTVT.